A single sample is the source of the 15 T cell receptor beta chains below, sequenced in a study of patients and donors after allogeneic stem cell transplantation. TCRdb independently ran MiXCR on the RT-PCR reads; one entry per CDR3 protein. Among some 160,000 distinct CDR3 sequences listed, roughly 24% were seen once. Sequenced material: blood, either unsorted or a sorted T cell fraction (not recorded which). The receptor source for this set is a human donor who was either an allogeneic HSCT recipient or a stem cell or donor lymphocyte infusion donor (not recorded which). It is not recorded whose cells these are; they may come from a transplant donor.

The chain has TRBV6-5 and TRBJ2-1; the D is unclear. V was clipped by 2 bases and J by 6 bases, with 8 bases between them. This CDR3 has 13 amino acids. CDR1 and CDR2 from the germline V gene are MNHEY and SVGAGI. The CDR3 reads CASSYGLTNEQFF. CDR3 nucleotides: TGTGCCAGCAGTTACGGGCTCACCAATGAGCAGTTCTTC.

This clonotype was observed a few times. This chain joins TRBV12-3 or TRBV12-4 and TRBJ2-2; TRBD1 is a possible D gene (6 bases). V lost 7 bases and J lost 6, with 12 bases in between. CDR3 length equals 13 residues. The CDR3 sequence is CASTPDRSGELFF. The CDR3 region has the DNA TGTGCCAGCACCCCGGACAGATCCGGGGAGCTGTTTTTT.

This clonotype occurred a few times. The V gene is TRBV4-3, the J gene TRBJ2-1, with D unclear. From germline, CDR1 is LGHNA and CDR2 YSLEER. This CDR3 spans 13 amino acids. Trimming left V 0 bases short and J 9 bases short, with 9 bases between. The DNA of the CDR3 is TGCGCCAGCAGCCAAGACCCTTTTGTTGAGCAGTTCTTC. Its translation: CASSQDPFVEQFF.

This chain joins TRBV5-1 and TRBJ2-7; 8 nucleotides agree with TRBD1. V was clipped by 4 bases and J by 5 bases; unmatched bases: 8. The CDR3 has 14 residues. Per the germline V gene, CDR1 is SGHRS and CDR2 is YFSETQ. CDR3 residues: CASSPDRVLNEQYF. CDR3 in DNA: TGCGCCAGCAGCCCGGACAGGGTTCTAAACGAGCAGTACTTC.

This clonotype was picked up a small number of times. V gene TRBV20-1 combines with J gene TRBJ1-6; D gene unclear. The V and J ends lost 0 bases and 7 bases respectively, with 16 bases between them. The CDR3 consists of 16 residues. CDR1 is DFQATT and CDR2 is SNEGSKA in the germline V gene (reference sequence). CDR3 DNA sequence: TGCAGTGCTAGAGATCTCAGGCTGCCGCAGAATTCACCCCTCCACTTT. This gives the protein CSARDLRLPQNSPLHF.

A word on this clonotype: Germline is not matched at one junction end, which may reflect a read error. V usage is TRBV6-5 and J usage is TRBJ2-4, with TRBD1 as a possible D gene (7 bases). Germline CDR1 MNHEY, CDR2 SVGAGI. The CDR3 is 10 residues long. CDR3 in DNA: TGCGTTGCAGGGGGGCACATTCAGTACTTC. It is translated as CVAGGHIQYF.

Only a few counts were recorded for this clonotype. The chain recombines TRBV5-1 with TRBJ2-5; D might be TRBD2 (6 bases). The CDR3 covers 14 residues. V was cut by 2 bases and J by 5 bases, with 13 bases left in between. Germline lookup yields CDR1 SGHRS and CDR2 YFSETQ. The CDR3 reads CASSLRLEWETQYF. CDR3 DNA: TGCGCCAGCAGCTTACGACTAGAATGGGAGACCCAGTACTTC.

This chain uses TRBV29-1 with TRBJ2-1; D is possibly TRBD1 (6 bases). The CDR3 spans 13 residues. Per the germline V gene, CDR1 is SQVTM and CDR2 is ANQGSEA. V gave up 2 bases and J gave up 8 bases, with 13 bases separating them. The CDR3 nucleotides read TGCAGCGTTGAAAAGGGGGTTGGCTATGAGCAGTTCTTC. Its translation: CSVEKGVGYEQFF.

This clonotype was observed a handful of times. V and J are TRBV20-1 and TRBJ2-3; 9 bases are shared with TRBD2. V dropped 1 base and J dropped 5; count of bases not matched to a gene: 7. The germline V gene has CDR1 DFQATT and CDR2 SNEGSKA (reference sequence). The CDR3 is made up of 15 amino acids. CDR3 sequence (DNA): TGCAGTGCTAGAGTTGCGGGGGGGCCTGGAGATACGCAGTATTTT. Translation gives CSARVAGGPGDTQYF.

Only a few counts were recorded for this clonotype. The chain uses TRBV12-3 or TRBV12-4 and TRBJ1-1, with D perhaps matching TRBD1 (5 bases). The V end was cut by 3 bases, the J end by 4 bases, with 15 bases between. The CDR3 length is 15 residues. CDR3 amino acids: CASSFARGGTTEAFF. The CDR3 region has the DNA TGTGCCAGCAGTTTTGCCCGGGGGGGTACCACTGAAGCTTTCTTT.

The count of this clonotype is one. The chain combines TRBV29-1 with TRBJ2-7; 8 positions match TRBD1. The trim removed 1 base at V and 5 bases at J, leaving 7 bases unmatched. Germline V lookup: CDR1 SQVTM, CDR2 ANQGSEA. The CDR3 length is 14 residues. The chain's CDR3 is CSVEVIQGGNEQYF. The CDR3 DNA sequence: TGCAGCGTTGAAGTGATACAGGGGGGCAACGAGCAGTACTTC.

Many counts were recorded for this clonotype. This chain uses TRBV6-6 with TRBJ1-2; D unclear. Germline V gene sequence: CDR1 MNHNY, CDR2 SVGAGI (reference sequence). V was cut by 4 bases and J by 8 bases, with 14 bases left in between. This CDR3 is built from 13 residues. For the CDR3, the DNA is TGTGCCAGCAGTTCTAGGGCCTTGACGGGCTACACCTTC. Translating gives CASSSRALTGYTF.

V and J are TRBV20-1 and TRBJ1-3, with TRBD1 identical over 9 bases. The CDR3 totals 19 residues. V shed 1 base, J shed 4 bases, and the junction held 17 bases outside the gene matches. Germline V CDR1 and CDR2: DFQATT, SNEGSKA (reference sequence). In nucleotides, the CDR3 is TGCAGTGCTAGAGTATACATCTCCGGGACAGGGTTTAGCGGAAACACCATATATTTT. It is translated as CSARVYISGTGFSGNTIYF.

The rearrangement joins TRBV4-3 to TRBJ2-2; D not certain. V lost 0 bases to trimming and J lost 6 bases, with 14 bases between them. This CDR3 spans 16 amino acids. CDR1 and CDR2 (germline): LGHNA, YSLEER. The DNA for the CDR3 is TGCGCCAGCAGCCAAGATGGTGCCCGGAGAGCCGGGGAGCTGTTTTTT. Translated, it gives CASSQDGARRAGELFF.

The chain carries TRBV20-1 and TRBJ1-1; unclear D gene. Trimming cost V 5 bases and J 0 bases, with 16 bases left between them. This CDR3 comprises 15 residues. Germline loops: CDR1 DFQATT, CDR2 SNEGSKA (reference sequence). The DNA for the CDR3 is TGCAGTGCTCCCTCCCCACGACGCCTGAACACTGAAGCTTTCTTT. Amino acid sequence: CSAPSPRRLNTEAFF.